This T cell receptor beta chain was recovered during a study of T-cell memory formation after mild COVID-19. With regard to this clonotype: Its antigen remains unknown.

TCRdb reprocessed the 5' RACE reads via MiXCR and lists one record per CDR3 protein. The sample shows roughly 240,000 distinct CDR3 sequences, 16% of them seen only once. V dropped 2 bases and J dropped 7 bases, with 9 bases sitting between them. The CDR3 contains 14 residues. CDR1 is SGHAT, CDR2 FQNNGV, per germline. Study observations and caveats: Prior to infection, memory already included some responding clones, suggesting cross-reactive memory joined.

The J gene is TRBJ1-6, the V gene TRBV11-2, with D unresolved. Sequencing was done on a sample of PBMCs or a T cell subset sorted from them (not recorded which). This sequence originates from a man in his late teens or twenties who had mild COVID-19 (a few samples of this study predate the infection). Cell type and time point are not known. The CDR3 DNA sequence: TGTGCCAGCAGCTTACCCCAGCAAAATTCACCCCTCCACTTT. This encodes CASSLPQQNSPLHF.